One T cell receptor (beta chain) is described in this entry. This sample is drawn from a study of control samples from healthy donors and cancer patients. Sequencing was performed with immunoSEQ multiplex PCR; in TCRdb, only in-frame clones are kept and a portion is missing. The sample carries tens of thousands of clones, 75% to 90% recorded once. CDR1 and CDR2 (germline): SGHAT, FQNNGV. With V trimmed by 3 bases and J by 10 bases, 17 bases remained unmatched. The CDR3 spans 16 residues. V and J are TRBV11-2 and TRBJ2-5; 7 bases align to TRBD2. The sample consisted of blood. The sequence came from a man in his fifties or sixties in good health. The CDR3 bases are TGTGCCAGCAGCTTCCAGACTAGCAGGGCCCCAGTCGTCCAGTACTTC. It specifies CASSFQTSRAPVVQYF.